This is a list of T cell receptor beta chains from one sample in a study of memory CD4+ T cells and cytomegalovirus serostatus. This table comes from immunoSEQ multiplex PCR, and its TCRdb copy is limited to in-frame clones, with some not included. The sample records some 67,000 clones, 70% to 80% being singletons. Sequencing was carried out using memory CD4+ T cells from blood. Source of these receptors: an adult in good health and CMV-seropositive. CDR3s include the opening cysteine and the closing phenylalanine or tryptophan. Fields, in order: D gene, J gene, V gene, clone size, CDR3 DNA, CDR3 protein. A D gene is named only where the DNA matches it firmly. The size entry is marked missing in some rows and otherwise reads once, few, many or a size class.

TRBD1,TRBJ1-1,TRBV7-8,.,TGTGCCAGCAGCACCCGGACAGGCGAAGCTTTCTTT,CASSTRTGEAFF
TRBD1,TRBJ2-7,TRBV28,.,TGTGCCAGCAGTTTCCCGGGACAGGTGTCCTACGAGCAGTACTTC,CASSFPGQVSYEQYF
TRBD1,TRBJ2-7,TRBV27,.,TGTGCCAGCAGGCGACAGGGTAGCTCCTACGAGCAGTACTTC,CASRRQGSSYEQYF
.,TRBJ2-5,TRBV15,.,TGTGCCACCAGCAGGGAGATCTTAATCCAAGAGACCCAGTACTTC,CATSREILIQETQYF
TRBD2,TRBJ2-1,TRBV10-2,once,TGCGCCAGCACCCCGGGACTAGCGGGGGGGCGCGAGCAGTTCTTC,CASTPGLAGGREQFF
TRBD2,TRBJ2-3,TRBV4-3,once,TGCGCCAGCAGCCAAGGGACTAGCGGGACTACCACAGATACGCAGTATTTT,CASSQGTSGTTTDTQYF
.,TRBJ2-3,TRBV5-4,.,TGTGCCAGCAGCTTGGCGGGGGCCTTCACAGATACGCAGTATTTT,CASSLAGAFTDTQYF
.,TRBJ2-5,TRBV25-1,.,TGTGCCAGCACCGGGACAAGAAGGGTTGGCCCACAAGAGACCCAGTACTTC,CASTGTRRVGPQETQYF
.,TRBJ1-2,TRBV30,.,TGTGCCTGGAGTGAGGCAGTTCTATATGGCTACACCTTC,CAWSEAVLYGYTF
.,TRBJ2-2,TRBV7-3,.,TGTGCCAGCGGCCCCTTTCTAGGCGGGGAGCTGTTTTTT,CASGPFLGGELFF
.,TRBJ1-6,TRBV7-6,.,TGTGCCAGCAGCTACAGGATGGACAATTCACCCCTCCACTTT,CASSYRMDNSPLHF
.,TRBJ2-1,TRBV28,.,TGTGCCAGCAGTACGTGGTCGGGTGAGCAGTTCTTC,CASSTWSGEQFF
TRBD1,TRBJ1-2,TRBV28,.,TGTGCCAGCAGAACGCCGGGACAGGGTGTAAGGTATGGCTACACCTTC,CASRTPGQGVRYGYTF
.,TRBJ1-5,TRBV6-5,.,TGTGCCAGCAGTCAATACTTGGGAGAACAGCCCCAGCATTTT,CASSQYLGEQPQHF
.,TRBJ2-3,TRBV2,.,TGTGCCAGCAGCCTAGGCATGAGTACAGATACGCAGTATTTT,CASSLGMSTDTQYF
.,TRBJ2-5,TRBV28,.,TGTGCCTCAGCAGGCCTAACCCAAGAGACCCAGTACTTC,CASAGLTQETQYF
.,TRBJ2-2,TRBV7-3,.,TGTGCCAGCAGCCGCGGGAAGGGCGCCGGGGAGCTGTTTTTT,CASSRGKGAGELFF
TRBD1,TRBJ1-2,TRBV27,.,TGTGCCAGCAGTCAACAGGGGGTAGGCGGCTACACCTTC,CASSQQGVGGYTF
.,TRBJ1-5,TRBV27,.,TGTGCCAGCAGTTCTGGGGTTTTAAGCAATCAGCCCCAGCATTTT,CASSSGVLSNQPQHF
TRBD2,TRBJ2-3,TRBV5-4,.,TGTGCCAGCAGCCCGGGGGGGGGCGGGGCAGATACGCAGTATTTT,CASSPGGGGADTQYF
TRBD1,TRBJ1-1,TRBV5-4,few,TGTGCCAGCAGCTTAGACAGGGGAAACACTGAAGCTTTCTTT,CASSLDRGNTEAFF
TRBD2,TRBJ2-3,TRBV28,.,TGTGCCAGCAGTTTATTGGAACTAGCGGGAGCGGATACGCAGTATTTT,CASSLLELAGADTQYF
TRBD2,TRBJ2-7,TRBV11-1,.,TGTGCCAGCAGGGGACTAGCGGGAGAAAAATACGAGCAGTACTTC,CASRGLAGEKYEQYF
.,TRBJ1-1,TRBV5-4,.,TGTGCCAGCTTCGTGGGGGCGGTGAACACTGAAGCTTTCTTT,CASFVGAVNTEAFF
.,TRBJ2-5,TRBV28,.,TGTGCCAGCAGTACCCCAGTCGGGACCCAGTACTTC,CASSTPVGTQYF
TRBD2,TRBJ2-2,TRBV7-2,.,TGTGCCAGCAGCCCCCCTGGCGGGGGGTGGGGGACCGGGGAGCTGTTTTTT,CASSPPGGGWGTGELFF
.,TRBJ1-3,TRBV7-6,.,TGTGCCAGCAGCTTGGGACAACCCTCTGGAAACACCATATATTTT,CASSLGQPSGNTIYF
.,TRBJ2-3,TRBV7-2,.,TGTGCCAGCAGCCATTCGGACGGGGAGAATACGCAGTATTTT,CASSHSDGENTQYF
.,TRBJ2-2,TRBV5-4,few,TGTGCCAGTACGTCCGGGTCCTCGAACACCGGGGAGCTGTTTTTT,CASTSGSSNTGELFF
.,TRBJ1-3,TRBV2,few,TGTGCCAGCCGCAAGGACTCTGGAAACACCATATATTTT,CASRKDSGNTIYF
TRBD1,TRBJ1-1,TRBV7-2,once,TGTGCCAGCAGCTCACGGACAGGCGATGAAGCTTTCTTT,CASSSRTGDEAFF
.,TRBJ1-1,TRBV10-2,few,TGCGCCAGCTCCGGCCTGAACACTGAAGCTTTCTTT,CASSGLNTEAFF
TRBD1,TRBJ2-7,TRBV27,.,TGTGCCAGCAGTTTAGTAGGGGGCTACAGCAACGAGCAGTACTTC,CASSLVGGYSNEQYF